This TCR beta chain was identified during a study of blood T cell repertoires in COVID-19. Study context: Spain, Italy and the United States supplied samples that represented acute and convalescent COVID-19.

V was pared by 0 bases and J by 4 bases, with 6 bases of the junction left unmatched. Germline V CDR1 and CDR2: SGDLS, YYNGEE. The CDR3 has 16 residues. Methods used by the authors: Reference gene primer amplification gave estimated nucleated cell counts. TCRdb's table, derived via immunoSEQ multiplex PCR, lists solely in-frame clones and lacks some. V and J calls and clone size follow that table, whereas D and trimming were derived from the DNA. Seen here are hundreds of thousands of clones, 70% to 90% observed once, and the top ten hold about 7.7%. The chain links TRBV9 to TRBJ2-5; the match to TRBD2 covers 10 bases. The clonotype originates from a woman aged 40-49 years with acute COVID-19. Sequenced material: PBMCs or T cells enriched from blood (not recorded which). DNA for the CDR3: TGTGCCAGCAGCGTAGCGGCTAGCGGGGGTCGAGAGACCCAGTACTTC. Translation gives CASSVAASGGRETQYF.